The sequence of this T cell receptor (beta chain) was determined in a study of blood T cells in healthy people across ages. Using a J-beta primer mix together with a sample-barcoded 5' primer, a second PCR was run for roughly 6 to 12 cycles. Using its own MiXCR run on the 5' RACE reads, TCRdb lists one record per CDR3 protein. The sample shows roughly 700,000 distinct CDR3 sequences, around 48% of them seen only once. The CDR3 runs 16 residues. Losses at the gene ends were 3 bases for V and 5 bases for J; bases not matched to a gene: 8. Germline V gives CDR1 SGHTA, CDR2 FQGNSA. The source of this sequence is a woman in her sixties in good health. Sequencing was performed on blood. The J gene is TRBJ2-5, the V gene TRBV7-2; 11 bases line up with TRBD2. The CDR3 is CASSFSLAGGSETQYF. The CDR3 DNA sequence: TGTGCCAGCAGCTTTTCTCTAGCGGGAGGCTCGGAGACCCAGTACTTC.